This T cell receptor beta chain is from a study of molecular identifiers for immune sequencing clone quantification. Via MiXCR, TCRdb re-called the PCR reads, giving one row per CDR3 protein. The table includes 85,000 to 100,000 distinct CDR3 sequences, 20% to 25% detected once. Germline values: CDR1 SNHLY, CDR2 FYNNEI. The germline V and J ends were trimmed by 4 bases and 4 bases, with 11 bases remaining between them. The CDR3 is 13 amino acids. Sorting was used to obtain naive CD8 T cells (CD8+CD4-CCR7+CD45RA+). Sequencing was done on a sample of naive CD8+ T cells from blood, with Jurkat cell RNA spiked in. Subset: FACS-sorted CD8+CD4-CCR7+CD45RA+ naive T cells. The TCR comes from a human donor in good health. Some libraries in this study had Jurkat cell RNA spiked in. V usage is TRBV2 and J usage is TRBJ2-7; maybe TRBD2 (6 bases). The CDR3 nucleotides are TGTGCCAGCAGTGGGCGGGACTTTTACGAGCAGTACTTC. This codes for CASSGRDFYEQYF.